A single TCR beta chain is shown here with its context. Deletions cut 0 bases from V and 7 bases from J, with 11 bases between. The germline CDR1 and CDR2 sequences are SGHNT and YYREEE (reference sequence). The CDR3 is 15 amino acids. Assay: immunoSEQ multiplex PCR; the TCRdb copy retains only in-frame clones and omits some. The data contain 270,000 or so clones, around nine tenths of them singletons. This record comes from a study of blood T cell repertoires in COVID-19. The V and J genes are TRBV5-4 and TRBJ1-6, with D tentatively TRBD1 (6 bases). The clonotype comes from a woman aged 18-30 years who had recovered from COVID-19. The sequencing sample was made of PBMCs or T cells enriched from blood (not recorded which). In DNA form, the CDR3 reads TGTGCCAGCAGCTTGGATCAGGGGCCAAATTCACCCCTCCACTTT. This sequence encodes CASSLDQGPNSPLHF.